This entry describes one TCR beta chain. Adults between about 18 and 95 years of age took part from 24 US areas. Among Cohort 3 donors, those recovered had two negative PCRs, clearance, or symptom resolution. Clones were read by immunoSEQ multiplex PCR, and TCRdb kept only the in-frame ones, dropping some. Of about 220,000 clones listed, roughly four fifths are singletons. The sample originates from a study of blood T cell repertoires in COVID-19. Study in general: Acute-phase and convalescent COVID-19 samples originated in the United States, Italy and Spain. PBMCs, B-cell-depleted T cells, or T cells were the source of the cDNA or gDNA that made up the material.

The sequenced sample consisted of PBMCs or T cells enriched from blood (not recorded which). The sequence derives from a man aged 40-55 years who had recovered from COVID-19.

In DNA, the CDR3 is TGTGCCAGCAGCTTGCTAGGGAGCGGGGGGACAGATACGCAGTATTTT. It codes for CASSLLGSGGTDTQYF. V gene TRBV7-8 combines with J gene TRBJ2-3; TRBD2 matches at 9 bases. The CDR3 extends over 16 amino acids. From germline, CDR1 is SGHVS and CDR2 FQNEAQ. With 3 bases clipped from V and 3 bases from J, the junction kept 7 bases outside the gene matches.